The 15 T cell receptor beta chains below all came from one sample that was sequenced in a study of T cell repertoires in cytomegalovirus infection. MiXCR was run by TCRdb on the reads, yielding one entry per CDR3 protein. The sample records about 740,000 distinct CDR3 sequences, 35% being singletons. The specimen was PBMCs. The receptors shown here come from a human donor in good health (CMV status not recorded). Some clones in this sample may be carry-over from other donors' samples.

The chain links TRBV6-1 to TRBJ1-1; D is uncertain. Trimming left V 8 bases short and J 5 bases short, with 9 bases between. CDR1 MNHNS and CDR2 SASEGT come from the germline V gene. The CDR3 is 11 amino acids. The CDR3 nucleotides are TGTGCCAGCCAAGGGAGGACTGAAGCTTTCTTT. Translated, it gives CASQGRTEAFF.

The chain couples TRBV11-2 to TRBJ1-1; tentative D call: TRBD1 (6 bases). There are 14 residues in the CDR3. Per the germline V gene, CDR1 is SGHAT and CDR2 is FQNNGV. The germline V and J ends were trimmed by 3 bases and 4 bases, with 12 bases remaining between them. The chain's CDR3 is CASSFNRAGTEAFF. CDR3 bases: TGTGCCAGCAGCTTCAACAGGGCTGGCACTGAAGCTTTCTTT.

This clonotype is termed medium-sized. This chain uses TRBV28 with TRBJ1-5; the D gene is possibly TRBD1 (6 bases). The CDR3 covers 15 residues. With 6 bases removed from V and 11 bases from J, the gap between germline ends came to 23 bases. Germline lookup yields CDR1 MDHEN and CDR2 SYDVKM. Written as DNA, the CDR3 is TGTGCCAGCAGCGTAATCGGGGCAGGGGAAGGGTCCCAGCATTTT. This encodes CASSVIGAGEGSQHF.

This clonotype came up many times. The chain couples TRBV6-2 or TRBV6-3 to TRBJ2-3, with 7 bases lining up with TRBD1. The V segment lost 2 bases and the J segment 0 bases; nucleotides outside the gene matches: 5. CDR1 MNHEY and CDR2 SVGEGT come from the germline V gene. This CDR3 has 16 residues. The CDR3 spells CASSYITGQSTDTQYF. The CDR3 coding sequence is TGTGCCAGCAGTTACATCACGGGACAGAGCACAGATACGCAGTATTTT.

The chain has TRBV29-1 and TRBJ1-1, with 7 bases aligning to TRBD1. CDR1 SQVTM and CDR2 ANQGSEA come from the germline V gene. The CDR3 length is 13 residues. V shed 6 bases and J 5 bases; nucleotides not matched to a gene: 9. CDR3 sequence (DNA): TGCAGCGTCACCGACAGGGCTGGAACTGAAGCTTTCTTT. Protein: CSVTDRAGTEAFF.

In this sample, this clonotype turned up a few times. V and J are TRBV2 and TRBJ2-2, with D possibly matching TRBD1 (5 bases). Trimming removed 6 bases from V and 2 bases from J, with 10 bases in between. The CDR3 loop spans 14 amino acids. Germline V lookup: CDR1 SNHLY, CDR2 FYNNEI. For the CDR3, the DNA is TGTGCCAGCAGGGGCAGGGAAAACACCGGGGAGCTGTTTTTT. Translating it yields CASRGRENTGELFF. The whole variable domain, filled in from reference TRBV2 and TRBJ2-2, reads EPEVTQTPSHQVTQMGQEVILRCVPISNHLYFYWYRQILGQKVEFLVSFYNNEISEKSEIFDDQFSVERPDGSNFTLKIRSTKLEDSAMYFCASRGRENTGELFFGEGSRLTVL.

Points on this clonotype: This may come from a read error, since a much larger clone is one base off. The chain joins TRBV6-5 to TRBJ2-3; 10 nucleotides match TRBD2. Per germline, CDR1 MNHEY and CDR2 SVGAGI. With V trimmed by 6 bases and J by 2 bases, 5 bases remained unmatched. The CDR3 is 15 amino acids. DNA for the CDR3: TGTGCCAGCAGCCTTAGCGGGGGGACCACAGATACGCAGTATTTT. Its translation: CASSLSGGTTDTQYF.

This sequence joins TRBV7-9 and TRBJ1-2; D gene unclear. Germline CDR1 is SEHNR and CDR2 is FQNEAQ (reference sequence). The V end was cut by 3 bases, the J end by 5 bases, with 22 bases between. The CDR3 is 17 amino acids. CDR3 sequence (DNA): TGTGCCAGCAGCTTTAGGTTTGAGGGAGCCGGGCAATATGGCTACACCTTC. The encoded protein is CASSFRFEGAGQYGYTF. The full variable domain, with the rest looked up from reference TRBV7-9 and TRBJ1-2, is DTGVSQNPRHKITKRGQNVTFRCDPISEHNRLYWYRQTLGQGPEFLTYFQNEAQLEKSRLLSDRFSAERPKGSFSTLEIQRTEQGDSAMYLCASSFRFEGAGQYGYTFGSGTRLTVV.

This clonotype was detected only a few times. This chain connects TRBV28 to TRBJ2-1; 7 positions agree with TRBD1. The CDR3 loop spans 15 amino acids. Per the germline V gene, CDR1 is MDHEN and CDR2 is SYDVKM. V lost 6 bases, J lost 2 bases, and 7 bases stayed unmatched. The CDR3, as DNA: TGTGCCAGCAGAGGAACCGGGACAGCCTACAATGAGCAGTTCTTC. Translation: CASRGTGTAYNEQFF.

This rearrangement joins TRBV2 to TRBJ1-5; D not certain. Between the trimmed V and J ends, which lost 3 bases and 0 bases, there was a span of 9 bases. Germline values: CDR1 SNHLY, CDR2 FYNNEI. The CDR3 covers 15 residues. The CDR3, as DNA: TGTGCCAGCAGTGACTCGGGTACTAGCAATCAGCCCCAGCATTTT. It specifies CASSDSGTSNQPQHF.

J is TRBJ1-3 and V is TRBV27; the D is unclear. Germline CDR1 reads MNHEY; CDR2 reads SMNVEV (reference sequence). V lost 5 bases and J lost 3, with 11 bases in between. The CDR3 extends over 14 amino acids. The CDR3 DNA follows: TGTGCCAGCAGTCCCCGGGCTTATGGAAACACCATATATTTT. It codes for CASSPRAYGNTIYF.

This clonotype was recorded a few times. The chain combines TRBV10-3 with TRBJ2-1, with 10 bases lining up with TRBD2. Germline V gene lookup returns CDR1 ENHRY and CDR2 SYGVKD. The length of the CDR3 is 14 residues. After removal of 10 bases from V and 9 bases from J, the junction contained 12 bases not matched to a gene. The CDR3 reads CATTQIPSGSEQFF. CDR3 nucleotide sequence: TGTGCCACGACGCAAATACCTAGCGGGAGTGAGCAGTTCTTC.

The rearrangement links TRBV7-3 to TRBJ2-1; 8 bases align to TRBD1. The CDR3 sequence is 15 residues long. Germline V gives CDR1 SGHTA, CDR2 FQGTGA. Trimming cost V 1 base and J 8 bases; bases outside gene matches: 7. This CDR3 is CASSLIGQGTHEQFF. The CDR3 DNA is TGTGCCAGCAGCTTAATCGGACAGGGTACCCATGAGCAGTTCTTC.

This clonotype occurred many times. This chain uses TRBV19 with TRBJ1-6, with D uncertain. Germline CDR1 and CDR2: LNHDA and SQIVND (reference sequence). The V gene lost 3 bases and the J gene lost 5 bases, with 11 bases spanning the gap. This CDR3 has 15 residues. DNA of the CDR3: TGTGCCAGTAGTATGGTGAAGCAGAATAATTCACCCCTCCACTTT. This gives the protein CASSMVKQNNSPLHF.

This chain connects TRBV24-1 to TRBJ2-1; 8 nucleotides align to TRBD2. The germline CDR1 and CDR2 sequences are KGHDR and SFDVKD. The J segment lost 7 bases and the V segment lost 4 bases, leaving 8 bases of the junction unmatched. The CDR3 loop spans 15 amino acids. The CDR3 coding sequence is TGTGCCACCAGTGACCCGAGCGGGGGTAAGAATGAGCAGTTCTTC. Encoded protein: CATSDPSGGKNEQFF.